This T cell receptor (beta chain) was found in a study of blood T cell repertoires in COVID-19. Looked up from germline, CDR1 is MNHEY and CDR2 is SVGAGI. The CDR3 is 15 residues long. The V segment lost 7 bases and the J segment 0 bases; nucleotides outside the gene matches: 9. Original handling: Counts of nucleated cells, estimated from reference gene primer amplification, were obtained. Some clones are missing from TCRdb's copy, which holds only in-frame ones; the method was immunoSEQ multiplex PCR. The V and J calls and clone size were taken over from that table, and D and trimming were inferred from the DNA. The sample includes around 460,000 clones, 85% to 90% seen only once; the top ten take roughly 0.78%.

The rearrangement links TRBV6-5 to TRBJ2-7; TRBD1 aligns across 7 bases. Sample: peripheral blood. The clonotype originates from a man between 18 and 35 years old with COVID-19, enrolled during active disease. The DNA of the CDR3 is TGTGCCAGCACCAAAGAGACAGGGCACTCCTACGAGCAGTACTTC. This gives the protein CASTKETGHSYEQYF.